This entry lists 31 T cell receptor beta chains sequenced from one sample in a study of T cell repertoires and HLA-DP antigens. Here immunoSEQ multiplex PCR was the method, and the copy in TCRdb shows in-frame clones only, minus some. Of 1,000 to 1,500 clones in the sample, 70% were seen once. CD4+ cells expanded for roughly 15 days were restimulated roughly 25 h with allogeneic-DPB1 HeLa cells. Cells were stimulated with HeLa cells transduced with HLA-DPA1/DPB1, HLA-DM, invariant chain and CD80. The specimen sequenced was CD137- CD4+ T cells from cultured PBMCs. These TCRs come from a man in his fifties or sixties in good health and CMV-seronegative.

V is TRBV5-6 and J is TRBJ1-5; TRBD1 matches 12 bases. The germline V gene has CDR1 SGHDT and CDR2 YYEEEE. This CDR3 spans 18 amino acids. The V segment lost 6 bases and the J segment 10 bases; nucleotides outside the gene matches: 20. The DNA of the CDR3 is TGTGCCAGCACGTCTTGGGACAGGGGGCGTTCGGCAATCAGCCCCCAGCATTTT. This codes for CASTSWDRGRSAISPQHF.

The rearrangement joins TRBV7-2 to TRBJ1-3; D unresolved. This CDR3 is built from 13 residues. V was pared by 5 bases and J by 3 bases, with 8 bases between. Germline V gene lookup returns CDR1 SGHTA and CDR2 FQGNSA. Here the CDR3 reads CASSLDNGNTIYF. In DNA, the CDR3 is TGTGCCAGCAGCCTCGATAATGGAAACACCATATATTTT. The full variable domain, in which reference TRBV7-2 and TRBJ1-3 provide the parts outside the CDR3, is GAGVSQSPSNKVTEKGKDVELRCDPISGHTALYWYRQSLGQGLEFLIYFQGNSAPDKSGLPSDRFSAERTGGSVSTLTIQRTQQEDSAVYLCASSLDNGNTIYFGEGSWLTVV.

The genes are TRBV6-1 and TRBJ2-7; D remains unclear. The CDR3 consists of 9 residues. V was trimmed by 5 bases and J by 5 bases, leaving 1 base between them. CDR1 is MNHNS and CDR2 is SASEGT in the germline V gene. CDR3: CASSNEQYF. Here the CDR3 DNA reads TGTGCCAGCAGTAACGAGCAGTACTTC.

This clone came up a few times. CDR3: CASSATGTSGTDTQYF. The CDR3 DNA is TGTGCCAGCAGTGCTACCGGGACTAGCGGAACAGATACGCAGTATTTT. This chain uses TRBV6-4 with TRBJ2-3; 11 bases match TRBD2. Germline loops: CDR1 MRHNA, CDR2 SNTAGT. This CDR3 spans 16 amino acids. J lost 3 bases, V lost 4 bases, and 6 bases had no gene match.

This clone has more than one count but fewer than ten. V gene TRBV7-6 combines with J gene TRBJ1-1; D possibly corresponds to TRBD1 (5 bases). Trimming removed 8 bases from V and 5 bases from J, with 9 bases in between. This CDR3 has 11 amino acids. Looked up from germline, CDR1 is SGHVS and CDR2 is FNYEAQ. The chain's CDR3 is CASARGTEAFF. CDR3 in DNA: TGTGCCAGCGCTAGGGGAACTGAAGCTTTCTTT.

This chain links TRBV7-9 with TRBJ1-2; D is undetermined. This CDR3 has 14 residues. With 3 bases removed from V and 7 bases from J, the gap between germline ends came to 15 bases. Germline V gene lookup returns CDR1 SEHNR and CDR2 FQNEAQ (reference sequence). The CDR3 sequence is CASSFQGSRAGYTF. For the CDR3, the DNA is TGTGCCAGCAGCTTTCAAGGGTCTCGGGCTGGCTACACCTTC.

This chain uses TRBV18 with TRBJ1-4; perhaps TRBD1 as D (6 bases). The CDR3 consists of 13 residues. CDR1 and CDR2 (germline): KGHSH, LQKENI. V gave up 5 bases and J gave up 8 bases, with 12 bases separating them. CDR3 amino acids: CASSATGREKLFF. The CDR3 DNA reads as TGTGCCAGCTCAGCGACAGGTCGGGAAAAACTGTTTTTT.

This clone has only a few counts. The chain joins TRBV4-2 to TRBJ2-1; D not resolved. V was clipped by 1 base and J by 3 bases, with 10 bases between them. CDR3 size: 15 residues. Germline-derived CDR1 and CDR2 are LGHNA and YNFKEQ. The CDR3 sequence: CASSQATLDYNEQFF. CDR3 coding DNA: TGTGCCAGCAGCCAAGCTACCCTGGACTACAATGAGCAGTTCTTC.

This rearrangement joins TRBV5-1 to TRBJ2-2; no clear D. The V end lost 3 bases, the J end lost 1 base, and 10 bases lay between the germline ends. CDR1 and CDR2 from the germline V gene are SGHRS and YFSETQ. The CDR3 runs to 15 residues. CDR3 bases: TGCGCCAGCAGCTCGCTCGGCGGGAACACCGGGGAGCTGTTTTTT. Its translation: CASSSLGGNTGELFF.

V is TRBV5-5 and J is TRBJ2-2; no clear D gene. The V gene's germline CDR1 is SGHKS and CDR2 YYEKEE (reference sequence). Trimming stripped 4 bases from V and 1 base from J, with 11 bases between. The CDR3 contains 15 residues. The CDR3, as DNA: TGTGCCAGCAGCCATCGAGAAGGGAACACCGGGGAGCTGTTTTTT. Encoded protein: CASSHREGNTGELFF.

This clone occurred once. The CDR3 region is CASSQTSETQYF. The CDR3 DNA is TGTGCCAGTAGCCAAACATCGGAGACCCAGTACTTC. J is TRBJ2-5 and V is TRBV19; D not resolved. The V and J ends lost 6 bases and 5 bases respectively, with 10 bases between them. Germline V gene lookup returns CDR1 LNHDA and CDR2 SQIVND (reference sequence). The CDR3 sequence is 12 residues long.

V usage is TRBV6-6 and J usage is TRBJ1-6; D may be TRBD1 (5 bases). V dropped 6 bases and J dropped 9 bases, with 18 bases sitting between them. This CDR3 region has 15 residues. Germline CDR1 and CDR2: MNHNY and SVGAGI (reference sequence). This CDR3 is CASSRTRGNSSPLHF. The CDR3 DNA reads as TGTGCCAGCAGCCGAACTCGGGGCAATTCTTCACCCCTCCACTTT.

CDR3 DNA sequence: TGTGCCAGCAGCCCGAGACAGGGTTCAGACACTGAAGCTTTCTTT. It is translated as CASSPRQGSDTEAFF. The chain joins TRBV9 to TRBJ1-1; 7 bases align to TRBD1. The CDR3 sequence is 15 residues long. With V trimmed by 4 bases and J by 3 bases, 9 bases remained unmatched. The germline V gene has CDR1 SGDLS and CDR2 YYNGEE.

This chain uses TRBV7-2 with TRBJ2-7; possibly TRBD2 for D (5 bases). V lost 1 base, J lost 4 bases, and 11 bases lay in between. This CDR3 spans 14 amino acids. Germline V lookup: CDR1 SGHTA, CDR2 FQGNSA. The CDR3: CASSLVGELYEQYF. The CDR3 DNA reads TGTGCCAGCAGCTTAGTCGGGGAGTTATACGAGCAGTACTTC.

The chain is built from TRBV11-2 and TRBJ2-5, with 9 bases matching TRBD2. V shed 1 base and J 1 base; nucleotides not matched to a gene: 7. CDR3 size: 17 residues. Germline lookup yields CDR1 SGHAT and CDR2 FQNNGV. The CDR3 DNA follows: TGTGCCAGCAGCTTAGGTCGATTAGCGGGGGCCCAAGAGACCCAGTACTTC. The encoded protein is CASSLGRLAGAQETQYF. Full variable domain (remainder filled in from reference TRBV11-2 and TRBJ2-5): EAGVAQSPRYKIIEKRQSVAFWCNPISGHATLYWYQQILGQGPKLLIQFQNNGVVDDSQLPKDRFSAERLKGVDSTLKIQPAKLEDSAVYLCASSLGRLAGAQETQYFGPGTRLLVL.

This clone was seen a few times. The rearrangement links TRBV12-5 to TRBJ1-2, with 11 bases matching TRBD1. The germline V gene has CDR1 LGHNT and CDR2 FRNRAP. There are 16 residues in the CDR3. The J segment lost 8 bases and the V segment lost 1 base, leaving 9 bases of the junction unmatched. The CDR3 loop is CASGLAPGQGVGGYTF. DNA for the CDR3: TGTGCTAGTGGTTTGGCACCGGGACAGGGGGTAGGCGGCTACACCTTC.

This chain connects TRBV5-6 to TRBJ1-6; no firm D call. This CDR3 is 14 amino acids long. V dropped 2 bases and J dropped 10 bases, with 13 bases sitting between them. CDR1 and CDR2 from the germline V gene are SGHDT and YYEEEE. CDR3 sequence: CASSLSSEGSPLHF. The CDR3 DNA follows: TGTGCCAGCAGCTTATCCAGTGAAGGCTCACCCCTCCACTTT.

This chain links TRBV19 with TRBJ1-4, with D unresolved. The ends were cut back, 2 bases at V and 7 bases at J, with 11 bases in the middle. The germline CDR1 and CDR2 sequences are LNHDA and SQIVND (reference sequence). This CDR3 has 14 residues. The CDR3 region is CASSIRGDGEKLFF. The DNA of the CDR3 is TGTGCCAGTAGTATACGCGGTGATGGTGAAAAACTGTTTTTT.

V gene TRBV7-2 combines with J gene TRBJ1-5; D not resolved. The CDR3 totals 15 residues. V was clipped by 0 bases and J by 2 bases, with 8 bases between them. Germline CDR1 SGHTA, CDR2 FQGNSA. CDR3 DNA: TGTGCCAGCAGCTTAGCAGGGAAGGGCAATCAGCCCCAGCATTTT. Residues: CASSLAGKGNQPQHF.

The chain couples TRBV19 to TRBJ1-6; 10 bases agree with TRBD1. The CDR3 length is 14 residues. The V segment lost 7 bases and the J segment 8 bases; nucleotides outside the gene matches: 5. Germline V gene lookup returns CDR1 LNHDA and CDR2 SQIVND (reference sequence). This CDR3 reads CASTPGQGYSPLHF. CDR3 DNA sequence: TGTGCCAGTACTCCGGGACAGGGGTATTCACCCCTCCACTTT.

The table lists this clone with a few counts. The chain joins TRBV6-6 to TRBJ1-4; perhaps TRBD1 as D (5 bases). V was pared by 5 bases and J by 7 bases, with 14 bases between. The germline V gene has CDR1 MNHNY and CDR2 SVGAGI (reference sequence). The CDR3 runs 14 residues. The CDR3 protein is CASSRDSWAEKLFF. As DNA, the CDR3 is TGTGCCAGCAGTCGCGACAGTTGGGCTGAAAAACTGTTTTTT.

The V and J genes are TRBV11-2 and TRBJ2-7; 9 bases fit TRBD1. The V segment lost 5 bases and the J segment 7 bases; nucleotides outside the gene matches: 9. CDR1 is SGHAT, CDR2 FQNNGV, per germline. The CDR3 totals 14 residues. The CDR3 sequence: CASSLAGQGREQYF. In DNA form, the CDR3 reads TGTGCCAGCAGCCTGGCGGGACAGGGTAGAGAGCAGTACTTC.

This clone has more than one count but fewer than ten. J is TRBJ2-3 and V is TRBV11-2; 10 bases fit TRBD1. The CDR3 totals 14 residues. The V and J ends lost 5 bases and 5 bases, in that order; junction bases with no gene match: 4. Germline V gene lookup returns CDR1 SGHAT and CDR2 FQNNGV. The CDR3 nucleotides are TGTGCCAGCAGCAGGGGACAGGGGAGAGATACGCAGTATTTT. Its translation: CASSRGQGRDTQYF. The whole variable domain, remainder taken from reference TRBV11-2 and TRBJ2-3, is EAGVAQSPRYKIIEKRQSVAFWCNPISGHATLYWYQQILGQGPKLLIQFQNNGVVDDSQLPKDRFSAERLKGVDSTLKIQPAKLEDSAVYLCASSRGQGRDTQYFGPGTRLTVL.

The chain employs TRBV11-2 and TRBJ2-5; D possibly corresponds to TRBD2 (7 bases). The CDR3 runs to 15 residues. Per the germline V gene, CDR1 is SGHAT and CDR2 is FQNNGV. Trimming removed 1 base from V and 4 bases from J, with 13 bases in between. The CDR3 spells CASSLGGGAGETQYF. CDR3 DNA sequence: TGTGCCAGCAGCTTAGGAGGGGGGGCCGGAGAGACCCAGTACTTC.

The V call is TRBV14, the J call TRBJ1-6; D gene unclear. The CDR3 runs to 14 residues. Germline loops: CDR1 SGHDN, CDR2 FVKESK. Trimming removed 3 bases at V and 9 bases at J, with 12 bases between. The CDR3 sequence: CASSHPGGVSPLHF. In nucleotides, the CDR3 is TGTGCCAGCAGCCACCCGGGCGGGGTTTCACCCCTCCACTTT.

This clone was counted between two and nine times. The chain carries TRBV28 and TRBJ2-2; D gene ambiguous. CDR1 and CDR2 (germline): MDHEN, SYDVKM. This CDR3 contains 12 residues. DNA of the CDR3: TGTGCTGATCAGGCGAACACCGGGGAGCTGTTTTTT. It is translated as CADQANTGELFF.

In its sample, this clone ranks as large (0.1 to 1%). V gene TRBV5-1 combines with J gene TRBJ2-7, with TRBD1 matching over 8 bases. With 5 bases clipped from V and 9 bases from J, the junction kept 10 bases outside the gene matches. The germline CDR1 and CDR2 sequences are SGHRS and YFSETQ. The CDR3 spans 13 residues. CDR3 in DNA: TGCGCCAGCAGGTCCCAGACAGGGGACGCGCAGTACTTC. This codes for CASRSQTGDAQYF.

A few counts support this clone. The chain recombines TRBV6-1 with TRBJ2-5, with D possibly matching TRBD2 (6 bases). V lost 6 bases and J lost 2, with 13 bases in between. This CDR3 spans 14 amino acids. CDR1 MNHNS and CDR2 SASEGT come from the germline V gene. The CDR3 region has the DNA TGTGCCAGCAGCCTCGGGACTTCGCAAGAGACCCAGTACTTC. The encoded protein is CASSLGTSQETQYF.

This chain uses TRBV7-8 with TRBJ2-7; D remains ambiguous. CDR3 length equals 12 residues. CDR1 is SGHVS and CDR2 is FQNEAQ in the germline V gene. V shed 5 bases and J shed 3 bases, with 8 bases lying between them. CDR3 region: CASSQAFYEQYF. In DNA form, the CDR3 reads TGTGCCAGCAGCCAAGCCTTCTACGAGCAGTACTTC.

This clone has more than one count but fewer than ten. The chain joins TRBV14 to TRBJ1-6, with a possible D match to TRBD1 (5 bases). Germline V gives CDR1 SGHDN, CDR2 FVKESK. The CDR3 has 14 residues. V was pared by 0 bases and J by 8 bases, with 8 bases between. CDR3 nucleotide sequence: TGTGCCAGCAGCCAAGACCGGGGCTATTCACCCCTCCACTTT. It encodes CASSQDRGYSPLHF. The full variable domain, with the rest looked up from reference TRBV14 and TRBJ1-6, is EAGVTQFPSHSVIEKGQTVTLRCDPISGHDNLYWYRRVMGKEIKFLLHFVKESKQDESGMPNNRFLAERTGGTYSTLKVQPAELEDSGVYFCASSQDRGYSPLHFGNGTRLTVT.

The V gene is TRBV7-2, the J gene TRBJ1-4; D possibly corresponds to TRBD1 (5 bases). This CDR3 spans 14 amino acids. Trimming left V 1 base short and J 7 bases short, with 10 bases between. The germline V gene encodes CDR1 SGHTA and CDR2 FQGNSA. CDR3 DNA sequence: TGTGCCAGCAGCTTAGATCCGGGGGGTGAAAAACTGTTTTTT. Protein: CASSLDPGGEKLFF.